Sequencing of this T cell receptor beta chain was carried out in a study of human T cells and chemical hapten exposure. In this sample, this clonotype turned up a few times. The time point is: pre-sensitization, week 0. Sample treatment: therapeutic diphenylcyclopropenone sensitization with weekly scalp DPC. Via MiXCR, TCRdb re-called the RACE reads, giving one row per CDR3 protein. The sample lists 85,000 to 120,000 distinct CDR3 sequences, 9% to 15% occurring once. Germline assignment: CDR1 KGHSH and CDR2 LQKENI. With V trimmed by 3 bases and J by 2 bases, 12 bases remained unmatched. The CDR3 totals 19 residues.

The genes are TRBV18 and TRBJ2-3; TRBD2 aligns across 12 bases. The source material was whole blood, sampled in connection with sensitization to the hapten diphenylcyclopropenone (DPC). This sequence was found in a woman aged 45 to 65 with alopecia areata. Some clones in this sample may be carry-over from other donors' samples. Here the CDR3 DNA reads TGTGCCAGCTCACCGCTAGCGGGAGGGCCCCCGGAACACACAGATACGCAGTATTTT. This translates into CASSPLAGGPPEHTDTQYF.